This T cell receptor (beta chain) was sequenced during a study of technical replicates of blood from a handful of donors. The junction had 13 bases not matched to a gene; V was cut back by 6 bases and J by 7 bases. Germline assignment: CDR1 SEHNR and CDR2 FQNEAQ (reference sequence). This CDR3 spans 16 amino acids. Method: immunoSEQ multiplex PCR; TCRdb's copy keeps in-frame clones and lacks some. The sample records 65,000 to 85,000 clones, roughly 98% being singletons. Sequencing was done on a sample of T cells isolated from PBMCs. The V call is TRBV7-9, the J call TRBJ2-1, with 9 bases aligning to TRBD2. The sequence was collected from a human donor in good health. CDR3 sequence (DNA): TGTGCCAGCAGTCCCAGCGGGAGGCTTTTACGGAATGAGCAGTTCTTC. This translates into CASSPSGRLLRNEQFF. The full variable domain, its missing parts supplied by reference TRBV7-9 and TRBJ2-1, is DTGVSQNPRHKITKRGQNVTFRCDPISEHNRLYWYRQTLGQGPEFLTYFQNEAQLEKSRLLSDRFSAERPKGSFSTLEIQRTEQGDSAMYLCASSPSGRLLRNEQFFGPGTRLTVL.